Listed here is a single T cell receptor (beta chain). V lost 0 bases to trimming and J lost 3 bases, with 9 bases between them. Germline V gene data show CDR1 as SGHRS and CDR2 as YFSETQ. The CDR3 consists of 14 residues. TCRdb redid the calling of the 5' RACE reads with MiXCR, one entry per CDR3 protein. The table records fewer than 150,000 distinct CDR3 sequences, roughly 7.9% of them present only once. This specimen belongs to a study of T cells after yellow fever vaccination. The sequenced sample was CD4+ T cells sorted from PBMCs, obtained approximately 40 days after the first yellow fever vaccination. The sequence derives from a man between 18 and 29 years old who received the YFV17D yellow fever vaccine. V usage is TRBV5-1 and J usage is TRBJ1-1; no definite D call. The CDR3 DNA sequence: TGCGCCAGCAGCTTGGATTGGCAAGACACTGAAGCTTTCTTT. Translation gives CASSLDWQDTEAFF. The entire variable domain, with the rest obtained from reference TRBV5-1 and TRBJ1-1, is as follows: KAGVTQTPRYLIKTRGQQVTLSCSPISGHRSVSWYQQTPGQGLQFLFEYFSETQRNKGNFPGRFSGRQFSNSRSEMNVSTLELGDSALYLCASSLDWQDTEAFFGQGTRLTVV.